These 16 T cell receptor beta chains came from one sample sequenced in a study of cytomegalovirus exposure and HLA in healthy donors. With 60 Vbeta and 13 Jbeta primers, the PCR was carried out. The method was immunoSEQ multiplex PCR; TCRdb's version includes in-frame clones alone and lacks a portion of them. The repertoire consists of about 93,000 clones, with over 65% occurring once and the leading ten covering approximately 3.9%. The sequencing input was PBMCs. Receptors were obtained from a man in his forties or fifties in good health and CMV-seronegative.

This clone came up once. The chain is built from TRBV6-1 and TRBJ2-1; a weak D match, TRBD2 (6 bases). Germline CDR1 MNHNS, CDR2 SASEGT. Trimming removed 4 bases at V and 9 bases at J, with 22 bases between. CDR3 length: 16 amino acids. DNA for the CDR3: TGTGCCAGCAGTGTATTTGCGGGGAAAGGCTACGTTGAGCAGTTCTTC. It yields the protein CASSVFAGKGYVEQFF.

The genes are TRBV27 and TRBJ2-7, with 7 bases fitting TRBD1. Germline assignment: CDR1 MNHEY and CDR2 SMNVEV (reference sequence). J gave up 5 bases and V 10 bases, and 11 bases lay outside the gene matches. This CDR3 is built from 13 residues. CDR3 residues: CATAVQGWNEQYF. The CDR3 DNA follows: TGTGCCACCGCTGTACAGGGGTGGAACGAGCAGTACTTC.

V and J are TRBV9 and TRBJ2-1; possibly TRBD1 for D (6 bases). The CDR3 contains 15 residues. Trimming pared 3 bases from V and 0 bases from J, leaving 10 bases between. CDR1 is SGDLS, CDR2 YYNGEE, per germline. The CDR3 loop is CASSAQGSSYNEQFF. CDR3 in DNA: TGTGCCAGCAGCGCACAGGGTAGCTCCTACAATGAGCAGTTCTTC.

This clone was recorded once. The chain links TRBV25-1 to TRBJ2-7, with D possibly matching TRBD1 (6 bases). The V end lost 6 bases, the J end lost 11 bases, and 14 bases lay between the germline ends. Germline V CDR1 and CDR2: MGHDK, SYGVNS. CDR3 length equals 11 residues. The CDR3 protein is CASSQGGREYF. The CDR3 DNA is TGTGCCAGCAGCCAAGGGGGTCGGGAGTACTTC.

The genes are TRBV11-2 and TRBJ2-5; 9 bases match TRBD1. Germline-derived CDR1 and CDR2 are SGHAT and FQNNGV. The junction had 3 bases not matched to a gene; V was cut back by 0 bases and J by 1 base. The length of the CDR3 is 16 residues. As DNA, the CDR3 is TGTGCCAGCAGCTTAGATTCGGGACAGGGCCAAGAGACCCAGTACTTC. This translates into CASSLDSGQGQETQYF. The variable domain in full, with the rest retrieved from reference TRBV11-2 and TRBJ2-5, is EAGVAQSPRYKIIEKRQSVAFWCNPISGHATLYWYQQILGQGPKLLIQFQNNGVVDDSQLPKDRFSAERLKGVDSTLKIQPAKLEDSAVYLCASSLDSGQGQETQYFGPGTRLLVL.

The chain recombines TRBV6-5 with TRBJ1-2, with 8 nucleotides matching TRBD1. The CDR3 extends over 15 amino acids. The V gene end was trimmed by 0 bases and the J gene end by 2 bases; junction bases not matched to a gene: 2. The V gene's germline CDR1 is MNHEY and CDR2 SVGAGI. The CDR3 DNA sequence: TGTGCCAGCAGTTACTCCCCAGGGGGCAACTATGGCTACACCTTC. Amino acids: CASSYSPGGNYGYTF.

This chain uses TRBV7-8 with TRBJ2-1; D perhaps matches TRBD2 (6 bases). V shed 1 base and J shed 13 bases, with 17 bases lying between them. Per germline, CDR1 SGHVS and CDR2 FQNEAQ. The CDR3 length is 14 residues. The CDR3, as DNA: TGTGCCAGCAGCTTAGACGCTGTCGCGACTAGTCAGTTCTTC. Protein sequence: CASSLDAVATSQFF.

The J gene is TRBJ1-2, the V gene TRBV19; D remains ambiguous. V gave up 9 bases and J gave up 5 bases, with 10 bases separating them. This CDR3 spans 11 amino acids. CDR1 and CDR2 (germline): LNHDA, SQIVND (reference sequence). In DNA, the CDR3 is TGTGCCAGCGAAGCGGATTATGGCTACACCTTC. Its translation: CASEADYGYTF.

CDR3 protein: CASSLASGTDTQYF. CDR3 DNA: TGTGCCAGCTCACTAGCTAGCGGCACAGATACGCAGTATTTT. The V gene is TRBV18, the J gene TRBJ2-3; possibly TRBD2 for D (6 bases). Looked up from germline, CDR1 is KGHSH and CDR2 is LQKENI. The length of the CDR3 is 14 residues. The V end lost 4 bases, the J end lost 1 base, and 9 bases lay between the germline ends.

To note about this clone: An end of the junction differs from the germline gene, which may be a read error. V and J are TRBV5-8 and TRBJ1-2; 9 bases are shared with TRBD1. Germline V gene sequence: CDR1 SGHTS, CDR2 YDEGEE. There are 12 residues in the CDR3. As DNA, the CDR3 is TGTGCCAGCAGCTTAATTCGGACAGGGGCCATCTTC. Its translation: CASSLIRTGAIF.

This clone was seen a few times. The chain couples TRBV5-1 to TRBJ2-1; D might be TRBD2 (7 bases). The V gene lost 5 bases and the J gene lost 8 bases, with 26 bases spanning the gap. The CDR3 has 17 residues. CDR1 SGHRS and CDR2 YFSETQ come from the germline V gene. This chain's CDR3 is CASRGGASGAYLDEQFF. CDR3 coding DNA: TGCGCCAGCAGAGGGGGGGCGAGCGGAGCCTACTTGGATGAGCAGTTCTTC. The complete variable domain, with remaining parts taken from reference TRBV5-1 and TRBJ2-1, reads KAGVTQTPRYLIKTRGQQVTLSCSPISGHRSVSWYQQTPGQGLQFLFEYFSETQRNKGNFPGRFSGRQFSNSRSEMNVSTLELGDSALYLCASRGGASGAYLDEQFFGPGTRLTVL.

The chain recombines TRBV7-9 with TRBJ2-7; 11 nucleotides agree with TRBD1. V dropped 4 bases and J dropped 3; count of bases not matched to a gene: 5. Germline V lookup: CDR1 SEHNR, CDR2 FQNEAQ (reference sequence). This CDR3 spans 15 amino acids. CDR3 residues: CASSSKDRGHYEQYF. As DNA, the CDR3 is TGTGCCAGCAGCTCAAAGGACAGGGGGCACTACGAGCAGTACTTC.

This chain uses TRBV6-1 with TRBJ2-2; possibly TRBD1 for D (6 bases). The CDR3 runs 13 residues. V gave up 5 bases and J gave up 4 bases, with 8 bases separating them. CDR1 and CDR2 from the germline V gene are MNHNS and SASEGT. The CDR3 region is CASSRTATGELFF. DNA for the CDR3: TGTGCCAGCAGTAGGACAGCCACCGGGGAGCTGTTTTTT.

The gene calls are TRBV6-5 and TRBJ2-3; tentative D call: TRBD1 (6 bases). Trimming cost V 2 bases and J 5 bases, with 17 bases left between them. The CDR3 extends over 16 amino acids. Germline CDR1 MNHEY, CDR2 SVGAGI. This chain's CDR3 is CASSYGGGGPLDTQYF. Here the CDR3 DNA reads TGTGCCAGCAGTTACGGTGGGGGCGGCCCGCTAGATACGCAGTATTTT.

The CDR3 DNA is TGTGCCAGCAGCTTCGGCGGTCAAGAGACCCAGTACTTC. This translates into CASSFGGQETQYF. The J gene is TRBJ2-5, the V gene TRBV5-4; unclear D gene. The CDR3 sequence is 13 residues long. The germline V and J ends were trimmed by 2 bases and 2 bases, with 7 bases remaining between them. Per germline, CDR1 SGHNT and CDR2 YYREEE (reference sequence).

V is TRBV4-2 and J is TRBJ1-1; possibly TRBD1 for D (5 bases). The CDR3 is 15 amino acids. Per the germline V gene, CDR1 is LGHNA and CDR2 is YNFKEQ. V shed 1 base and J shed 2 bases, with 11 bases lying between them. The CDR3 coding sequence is TGTGCCAGCAGCCAAGTGTCCAGGGTCAACACTGAAGCTTTCTTT. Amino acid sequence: CASSQVSRVNTEAFF.